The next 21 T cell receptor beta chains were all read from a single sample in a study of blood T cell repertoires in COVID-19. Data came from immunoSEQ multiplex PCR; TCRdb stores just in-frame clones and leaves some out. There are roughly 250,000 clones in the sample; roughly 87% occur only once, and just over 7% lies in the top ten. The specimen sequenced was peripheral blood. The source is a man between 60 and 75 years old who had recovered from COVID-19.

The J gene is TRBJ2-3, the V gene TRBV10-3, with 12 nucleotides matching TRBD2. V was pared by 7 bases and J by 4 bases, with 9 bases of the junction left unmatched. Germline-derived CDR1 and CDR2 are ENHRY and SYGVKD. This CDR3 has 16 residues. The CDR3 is CAITETSGGGADTQYF. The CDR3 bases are TGTGCCATCACAGAGACTAGCGGGGGCGGAGCAGATACGCAGTATTTT.

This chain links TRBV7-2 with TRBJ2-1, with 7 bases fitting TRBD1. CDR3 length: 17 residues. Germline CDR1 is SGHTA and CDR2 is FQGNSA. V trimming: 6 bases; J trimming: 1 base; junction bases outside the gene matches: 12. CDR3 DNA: TGTGCCAGCAGACGGAAGACAGGGTCTTCGTCCTACAATGAGCAGTTCTTC. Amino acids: CASRRKTGSSSYNEQFF. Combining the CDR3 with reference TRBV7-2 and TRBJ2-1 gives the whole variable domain GAGVSQSPSNKVTEKGKDVELRCDPISGHTALYWYRQSLGQGLEFLIYFQGNSAPDKSGLPSDRFSAERTGGSVSTLTIQRTQQEDSAVYLCASRRKTGSSSYNEQFFGPGTRLTVL.

CDR3 sequence reads: CASSLLRGTNYSNQPQHF. Here the CDR3 DNA reads TGTGCCAGCAGCCTACTGAGGGGGACAAATTATAGCAATCAGCCCCAGCATTTT. This chain uses TRBV9 with TRBJ1-5, with TRBD1 as a possible D gene (6 bases). Germline CDR1 and CDR2: SGDLS and YYNGEE. V was trimmed by 4 bases and J by 0 bases, leaving 20 bases between them. This CDR3 contains 18 residues.

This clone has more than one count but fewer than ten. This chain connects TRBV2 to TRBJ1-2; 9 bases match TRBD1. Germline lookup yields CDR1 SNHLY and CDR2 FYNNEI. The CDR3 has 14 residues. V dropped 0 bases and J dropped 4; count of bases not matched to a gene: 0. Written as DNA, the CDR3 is TGTGCCAGCAGTGAAGCGGGACAGGGCTATGGCTACACCTTC. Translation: CASSEAGQGYGYTF.

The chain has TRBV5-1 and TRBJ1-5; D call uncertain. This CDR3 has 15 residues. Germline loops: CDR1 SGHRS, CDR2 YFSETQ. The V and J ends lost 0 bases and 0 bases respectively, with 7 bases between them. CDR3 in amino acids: CASSLAAGSNQPQHF. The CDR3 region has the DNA TGCGCCAGCAGCTTGGCCGCGGGTAGCAATCAGCCCCAGCATTTT.

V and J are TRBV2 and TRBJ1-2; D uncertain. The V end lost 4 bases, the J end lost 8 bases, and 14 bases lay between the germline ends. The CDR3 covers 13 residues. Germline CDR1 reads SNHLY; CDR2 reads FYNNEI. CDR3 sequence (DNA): TGTGCCAGCAGTGTACACGGAGAGAAGGGCTACACCTTC. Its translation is CASSVHGEKGYTF.

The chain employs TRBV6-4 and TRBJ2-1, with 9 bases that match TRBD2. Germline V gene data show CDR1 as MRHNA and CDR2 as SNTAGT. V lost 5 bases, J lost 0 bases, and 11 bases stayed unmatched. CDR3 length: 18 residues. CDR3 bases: TGTGCCAGCAGTCTCCTTAGCGGGGGCCCTACCTCCTACAATGAGCAGTTCTTC. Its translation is CASSLLSGGPTSYNEQFF.

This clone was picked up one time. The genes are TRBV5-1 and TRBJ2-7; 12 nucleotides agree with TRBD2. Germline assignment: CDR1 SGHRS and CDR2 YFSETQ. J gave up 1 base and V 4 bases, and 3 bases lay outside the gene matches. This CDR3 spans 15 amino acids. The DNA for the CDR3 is TGCGCCAGCAGCACTACTAGCGGGGGGTCCTACGAGCAGTACTTC. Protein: CASSTTSGGSYEQYF.

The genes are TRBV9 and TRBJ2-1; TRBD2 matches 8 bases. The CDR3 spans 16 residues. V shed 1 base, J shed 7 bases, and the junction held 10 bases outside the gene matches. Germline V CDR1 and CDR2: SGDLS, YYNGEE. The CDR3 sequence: CASSVLGGAGVNEQFF. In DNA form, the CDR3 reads TGTGCCAGCAGCGTACTCGGGGGGGCAGGTGTTAATGAGCAGTTCTTC.

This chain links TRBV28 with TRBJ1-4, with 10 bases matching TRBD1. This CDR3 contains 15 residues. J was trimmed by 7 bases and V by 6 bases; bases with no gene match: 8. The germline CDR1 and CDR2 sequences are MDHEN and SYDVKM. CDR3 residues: CASRGGQGESEKLFF. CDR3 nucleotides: TGTGCCAGCAGGGGTGGACAGGGGGAGAGTGAAAAACTGTTTTTT. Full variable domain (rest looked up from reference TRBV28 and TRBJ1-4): DVKVTQSSRYLVKRTGEKVFLECVQDMDHENMFWYRQDPGLGLRLIYFSYDVKMKEKGDIPEGYSVSREKKERFSLILESASTNQTSMYLCASRGGQGESEKLFFGSGTQLSVL.

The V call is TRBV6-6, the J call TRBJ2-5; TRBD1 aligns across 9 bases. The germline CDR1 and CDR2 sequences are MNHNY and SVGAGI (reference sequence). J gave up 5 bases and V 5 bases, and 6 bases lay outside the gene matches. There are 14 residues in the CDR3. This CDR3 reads CASSPGQGGETQYF. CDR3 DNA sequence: TGTGCCAGCAGTCCGGGACAGGGAGGGGAGACCCAGTACTTC.

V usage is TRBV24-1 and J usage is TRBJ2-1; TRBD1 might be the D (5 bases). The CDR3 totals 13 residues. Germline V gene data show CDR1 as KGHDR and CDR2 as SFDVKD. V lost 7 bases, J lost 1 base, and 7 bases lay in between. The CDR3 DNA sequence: TGTGCCACCAGAGGGGTATCCTACAATGAGCAGTTCTTC. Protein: CATRGVSYNEQFF.

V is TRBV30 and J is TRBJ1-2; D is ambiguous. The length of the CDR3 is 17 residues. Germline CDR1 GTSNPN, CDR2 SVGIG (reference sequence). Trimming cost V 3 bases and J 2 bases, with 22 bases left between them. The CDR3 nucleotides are TGTGCCTGGAGAGAACTGGTCATAGTTTCGGGGAACTATGGCTACACCTTC. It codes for CAWRELVIVSGNYGYTF.

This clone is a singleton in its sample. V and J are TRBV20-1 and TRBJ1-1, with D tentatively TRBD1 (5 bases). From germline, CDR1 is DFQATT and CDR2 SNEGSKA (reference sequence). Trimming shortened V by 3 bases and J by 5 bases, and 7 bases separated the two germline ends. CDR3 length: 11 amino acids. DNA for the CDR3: TGCAGTGCTAGTAGGGGAACTGAAGCTTTCTTT. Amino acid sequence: CSASRGTEAFF.

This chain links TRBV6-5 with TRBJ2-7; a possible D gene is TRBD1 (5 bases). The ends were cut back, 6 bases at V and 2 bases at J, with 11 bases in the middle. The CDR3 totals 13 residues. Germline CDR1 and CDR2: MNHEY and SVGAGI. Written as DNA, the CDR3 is TGTGCCAGCAGGCCTTTAGGGGCCTACGAGCAGTACGTC. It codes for CASRPLGAYEQYV.

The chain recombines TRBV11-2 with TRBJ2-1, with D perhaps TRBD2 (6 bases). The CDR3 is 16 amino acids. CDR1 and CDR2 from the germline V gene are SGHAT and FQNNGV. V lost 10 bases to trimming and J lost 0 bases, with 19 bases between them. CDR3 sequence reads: CATVGRGKSSYNEQFF. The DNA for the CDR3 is TGTGCCACCGTAGGTCGGGGGAAAAGCTCCTACAATGAGCAGTTCTTC.

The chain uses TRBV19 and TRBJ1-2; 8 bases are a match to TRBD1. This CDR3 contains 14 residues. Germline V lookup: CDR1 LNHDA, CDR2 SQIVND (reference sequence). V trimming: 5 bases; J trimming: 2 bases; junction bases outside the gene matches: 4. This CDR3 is CASSSRQGNYGYTF. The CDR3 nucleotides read TGTGCCAGTAGTTCCCGACAGGGGAACTATGGCTACACCTTC.

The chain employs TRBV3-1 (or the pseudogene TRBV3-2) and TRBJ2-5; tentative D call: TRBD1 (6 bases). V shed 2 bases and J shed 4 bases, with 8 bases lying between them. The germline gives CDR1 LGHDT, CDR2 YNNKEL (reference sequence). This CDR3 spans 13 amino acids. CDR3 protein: CASSQLGGETQYF. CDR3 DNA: TGTGCCAGCAGCCAATTAGGGGGAGAGACCCAGTACTTC.

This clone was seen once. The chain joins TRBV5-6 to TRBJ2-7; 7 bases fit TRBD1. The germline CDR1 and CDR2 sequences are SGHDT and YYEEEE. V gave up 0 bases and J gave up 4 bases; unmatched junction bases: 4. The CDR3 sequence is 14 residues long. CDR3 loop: CASSLDRGLYEQYF. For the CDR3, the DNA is TGTGCCAGCAGCTTGGACAGGGGATTGTACGAGCAGTACTTC.

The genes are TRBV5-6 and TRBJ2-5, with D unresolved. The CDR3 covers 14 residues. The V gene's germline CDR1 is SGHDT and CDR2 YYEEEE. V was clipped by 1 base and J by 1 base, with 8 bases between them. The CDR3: CASSLLRFQETQYF. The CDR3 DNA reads TGTGCCAGCAGCTTGCTAAGATTCCAAGAGACCCAGTACTTC.

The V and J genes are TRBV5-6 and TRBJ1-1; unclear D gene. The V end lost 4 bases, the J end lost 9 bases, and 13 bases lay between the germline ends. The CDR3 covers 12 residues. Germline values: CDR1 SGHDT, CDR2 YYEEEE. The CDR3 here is CASSGVGGQAFF. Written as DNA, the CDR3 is TGTGCCAGCAGCGGGGTGGGAGGGCAAGCTTTCTTT.